The clone carrying this T cell receptor beta chain was seen ten or more times. The data belong to a study of T cell repertoires in cytomegalovirus infection. Study-level information: Public TCR beta signatures provided an indication of both CMV infection and a matching HLA type.

CDR1 and CDR2 (germline): SGHTA, FQGNSA. The CDR3 has 16 residues. The junction had 4 bases not matched to a gene; V was cut back by 0 bases and J by 6 bases. TCRdb ran MiXCR on the reads and lists one entry per CDR3 protein. The sample lists a few hundred thousand distinct CDR3 sequences, about a sixth occurring once. The genes are TRBV7-2 and TRBJ2-2; TRBD1 agrees at 10 bases. This receptor was obtained from a human donor in good health (CMV status not recorded). Some clones in this sample may be carry-over from other donors' samples. The material sequenced was PBMCs. The CDR3 DNA reads as TGTGCCAGCAGCTTAGCCGGGACAGGGGTCTCCGGGGAGCTGTTTTTT. This codes for CASSLAGTGVSGELFF.